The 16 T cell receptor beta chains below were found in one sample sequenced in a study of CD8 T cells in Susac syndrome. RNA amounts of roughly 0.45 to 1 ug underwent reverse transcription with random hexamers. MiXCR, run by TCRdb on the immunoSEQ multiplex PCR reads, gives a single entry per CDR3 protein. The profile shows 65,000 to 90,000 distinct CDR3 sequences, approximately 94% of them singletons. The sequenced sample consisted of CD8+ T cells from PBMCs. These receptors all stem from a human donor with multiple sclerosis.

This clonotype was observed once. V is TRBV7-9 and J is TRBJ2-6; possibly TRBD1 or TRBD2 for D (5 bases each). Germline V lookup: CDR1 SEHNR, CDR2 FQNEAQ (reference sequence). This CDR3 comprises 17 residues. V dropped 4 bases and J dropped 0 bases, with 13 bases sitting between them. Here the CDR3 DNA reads TGTGCCAGCAGCTCTAGGGGACGGATCTCTGGGGCCAACGTCCTGACTTTC. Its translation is CASSSRGRISGANVLTF. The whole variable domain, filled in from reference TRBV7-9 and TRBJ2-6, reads DTGVSQNPRHKITKRGQNVTFRCDPISEHNRLYWYRQTLGQGPEFLTYFQNEAQLEKSRLLSDRFSAERPKGSFSTLEIQRTEQGDSAMYLCASSSRGRISGANVLTFGAGSRLTVL.

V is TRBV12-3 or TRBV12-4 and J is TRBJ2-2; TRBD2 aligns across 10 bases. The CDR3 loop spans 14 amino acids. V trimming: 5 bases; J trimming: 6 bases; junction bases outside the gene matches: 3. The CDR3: CASSPSGSPGELFF. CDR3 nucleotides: TGTGCCAGCAGTCCTAGCGGGAGCCCCGGGGAGCTGTTTTTT.

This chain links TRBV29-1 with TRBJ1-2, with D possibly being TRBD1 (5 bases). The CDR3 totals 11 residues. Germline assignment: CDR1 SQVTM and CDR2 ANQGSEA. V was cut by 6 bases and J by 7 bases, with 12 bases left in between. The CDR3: CSVQGWTGYTF. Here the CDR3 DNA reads TGCAGCGTCCAGGGTTGGACTGGCTACACCTTC. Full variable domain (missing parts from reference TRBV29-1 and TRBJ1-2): SAVISQKPSRDICQRGTSLTIQCQVDSQVTMMFWYRQQPGQSLTLIATANQGSEATYESGFVIDKFPISRPNLTFSTLTVSNMSPEDSSIYLCSVQGWTGYTFGSGTRLTVV.

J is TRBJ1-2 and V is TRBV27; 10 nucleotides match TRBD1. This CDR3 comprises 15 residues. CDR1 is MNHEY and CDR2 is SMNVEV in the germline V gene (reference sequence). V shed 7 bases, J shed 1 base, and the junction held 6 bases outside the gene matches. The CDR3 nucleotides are TGTGCCAGCAAGGGACAGGGGACGTTTAACTATGGCTACACCTTC. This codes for CASKGQGTFNYGYTF.

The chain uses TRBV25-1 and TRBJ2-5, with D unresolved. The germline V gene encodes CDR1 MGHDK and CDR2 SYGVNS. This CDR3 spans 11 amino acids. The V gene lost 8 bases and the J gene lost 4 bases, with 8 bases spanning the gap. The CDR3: CASSKGETQYF. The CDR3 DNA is TGTGCCAGCTCCAAAGGAGAGACCCAGTACTTC.

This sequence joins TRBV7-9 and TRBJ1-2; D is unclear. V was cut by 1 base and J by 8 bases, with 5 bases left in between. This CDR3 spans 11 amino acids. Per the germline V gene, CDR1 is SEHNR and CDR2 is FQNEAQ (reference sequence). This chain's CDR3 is CASSLEGGYTF. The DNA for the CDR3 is TGTGCCAGCAGCTTAGAAGGGGGCTACACCTTC.

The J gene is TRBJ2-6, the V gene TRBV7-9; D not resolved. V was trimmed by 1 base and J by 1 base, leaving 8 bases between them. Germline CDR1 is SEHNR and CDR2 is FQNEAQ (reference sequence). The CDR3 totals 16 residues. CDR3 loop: CASSLVGLSGANVLTF. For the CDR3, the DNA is TGTGCCAGCAGCTTAGTAGGGTTATCTGGGGCCAACGTCCTGACTTTC.

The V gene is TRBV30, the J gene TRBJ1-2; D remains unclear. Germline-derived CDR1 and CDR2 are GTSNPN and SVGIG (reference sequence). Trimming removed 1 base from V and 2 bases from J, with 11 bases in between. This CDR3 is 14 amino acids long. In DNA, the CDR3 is TGTGCCTGGAGTGCGTCGCCGGAGAACTATGGCTACACCTTC. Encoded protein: CAWSASPENYGYTF.

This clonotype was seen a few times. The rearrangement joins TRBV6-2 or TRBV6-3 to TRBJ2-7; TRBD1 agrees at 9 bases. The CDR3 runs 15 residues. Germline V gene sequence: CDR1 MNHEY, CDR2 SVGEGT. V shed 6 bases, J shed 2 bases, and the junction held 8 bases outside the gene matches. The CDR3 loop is CASRGGTGLTYEQYF. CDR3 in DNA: TGTGCCAGCAGGGGCGGGACAGGGTTGACCTACGAGCAGTACTTC.

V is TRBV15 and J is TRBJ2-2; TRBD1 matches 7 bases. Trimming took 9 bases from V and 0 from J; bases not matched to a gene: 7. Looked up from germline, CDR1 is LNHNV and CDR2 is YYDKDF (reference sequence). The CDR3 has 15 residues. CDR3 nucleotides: TGTGCCACGGGGCGAGGGGGCCCGAACACCGGGGAGCTGTTTTTT. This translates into CATGRGGPNTGELFF.

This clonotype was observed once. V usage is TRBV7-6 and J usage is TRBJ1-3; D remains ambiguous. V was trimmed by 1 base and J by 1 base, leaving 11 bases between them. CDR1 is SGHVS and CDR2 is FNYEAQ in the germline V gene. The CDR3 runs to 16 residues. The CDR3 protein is CASSLEAETSGNTIYF. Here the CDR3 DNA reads TGTGCCAGCAGCTTAGAGGCGGAAACTTCTGGAAACACCATATATTTT.

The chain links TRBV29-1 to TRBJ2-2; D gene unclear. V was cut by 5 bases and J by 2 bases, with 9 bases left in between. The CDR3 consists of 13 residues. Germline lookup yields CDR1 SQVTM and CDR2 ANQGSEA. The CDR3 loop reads CSVLWGNTGELFF. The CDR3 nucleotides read TGCAGCGTTCTATGGGGAAACACCGGGGAGCTGTTTTTT.

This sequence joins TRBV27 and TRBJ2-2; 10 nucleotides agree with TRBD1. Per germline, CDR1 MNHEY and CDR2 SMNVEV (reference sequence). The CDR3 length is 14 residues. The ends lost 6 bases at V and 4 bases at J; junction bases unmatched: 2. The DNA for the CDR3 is TGTGCCAGCAGATGGGACAGGGGCACCGGGGAGCTGTTTTTT. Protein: CASRWDRGTGELFF.

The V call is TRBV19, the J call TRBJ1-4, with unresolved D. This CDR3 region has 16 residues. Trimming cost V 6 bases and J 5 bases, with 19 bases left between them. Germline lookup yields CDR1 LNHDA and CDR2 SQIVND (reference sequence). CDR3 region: CASSVPTRDMNEKLFF. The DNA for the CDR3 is TGTGCCAGTAGCGTCCCGACGAGGGATATGAATGAAAAACTGTTTTTT.

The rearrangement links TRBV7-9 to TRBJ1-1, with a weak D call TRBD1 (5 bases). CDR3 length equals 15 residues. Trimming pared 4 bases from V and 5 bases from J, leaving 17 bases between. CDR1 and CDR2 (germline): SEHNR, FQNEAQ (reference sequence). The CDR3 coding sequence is TGTGCCAGCAGCTCAGTGGGACTCCTGGAGACTGAAGCTTTCTTT. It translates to CASSSVGLLETEAFF.

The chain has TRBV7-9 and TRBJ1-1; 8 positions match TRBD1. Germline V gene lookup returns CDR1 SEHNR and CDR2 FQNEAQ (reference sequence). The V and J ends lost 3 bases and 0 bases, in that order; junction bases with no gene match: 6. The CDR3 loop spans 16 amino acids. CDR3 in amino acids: CASSFPSTGVNTEAFF. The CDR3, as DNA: TGTGCCAGCAGCTTCCCATCGACAGGGGTGAACACTGAAGCTTTCTTT.